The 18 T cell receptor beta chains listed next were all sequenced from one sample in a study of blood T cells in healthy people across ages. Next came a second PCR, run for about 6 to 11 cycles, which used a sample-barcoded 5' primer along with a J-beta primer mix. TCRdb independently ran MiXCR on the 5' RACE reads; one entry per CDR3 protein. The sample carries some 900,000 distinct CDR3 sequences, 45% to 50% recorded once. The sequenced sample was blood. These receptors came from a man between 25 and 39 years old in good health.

The CDR3 loop reads CAVAREWIYEQYF. The CDR3 DNA is TGTGCCGTCGCCCGAGAGTGGATCTACGAGCAGTACTTC. This sequence joins TRBV10-3 and TRBJ2-5; D gene uncertain. The J call may not be correct, given that the DNA end is closer to TRBJ2-7. Germline CDR1 is ENHRY and CDR2 is SYGVKD. This CDR3 spans 13 amino acids.

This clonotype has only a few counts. CDR3 sequence reads: CSAPTSGGVYEQYF. CDR3 nucleotide sequence: TGCAGTGCTCCGACTAGCGGGGGGGTGTACGAGCAGTACTTC. V gene TRBV20-1 combines with J gene TRBJ2-5; 14 bases fit TRBD2. The DNA matches TRBJ2-7 better at its end, which makes the J call doubtful. CDR1 is DFQATT and CDR2 is SNEGSKA in the germline V gene (reference sequence). There are 14 residues in the CDR3.

The CDR3 sequence is CASSFSRVAHNSPLHF. The CDR3 coding sequence is TGTGCCAGCAGTTTTTCTAGGGTGGCCCATAATTCACCCCTCCACTTT. V is TRBV27 and J is TRBJ1-6; D uncertain. Trimming took off 3 bases at V and 5 bases at J, with 14 bases between the two ends. The germline CDR1 and CDR2 sequences are MNHEY and SMNVEV (reference sequence). The CDR3 covers 16 residues.

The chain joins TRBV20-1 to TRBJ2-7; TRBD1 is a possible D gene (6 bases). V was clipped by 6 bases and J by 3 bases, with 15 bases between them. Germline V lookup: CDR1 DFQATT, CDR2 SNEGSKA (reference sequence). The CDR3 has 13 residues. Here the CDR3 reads CSAIRTDYYEQYF. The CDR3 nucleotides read TGCAGTGCAATAAGGACAGATTACTACGAGCAGTACTTC.

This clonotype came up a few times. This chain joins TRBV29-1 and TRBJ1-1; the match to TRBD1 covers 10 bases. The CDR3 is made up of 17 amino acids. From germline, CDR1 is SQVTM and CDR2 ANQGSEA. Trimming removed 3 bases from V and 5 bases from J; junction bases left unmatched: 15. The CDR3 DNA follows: TGCAGCGTTGACGCGATACGGGACAGGGGTTACCTTACTGAAGCTTTCTTT. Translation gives CSVDAIRDRGYLTEAFF.

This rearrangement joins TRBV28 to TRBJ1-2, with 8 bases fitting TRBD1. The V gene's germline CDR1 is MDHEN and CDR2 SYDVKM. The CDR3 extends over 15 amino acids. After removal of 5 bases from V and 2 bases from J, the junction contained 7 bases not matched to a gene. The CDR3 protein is CASSTGQGSNYGYTF. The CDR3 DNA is TGTGCCAGCAGTACAGGACAGGGAAGCAACTATGGCTACACCTTC.

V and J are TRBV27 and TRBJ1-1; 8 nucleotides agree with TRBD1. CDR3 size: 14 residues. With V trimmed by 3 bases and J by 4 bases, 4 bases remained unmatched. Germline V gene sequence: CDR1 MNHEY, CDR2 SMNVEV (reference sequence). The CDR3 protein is CASSFRGQSTEAFF. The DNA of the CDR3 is TGTGCCAGCAGTTTCAGGGGGCAGAGCACTGAAGCTTTCTTT.

The CDR3 here is CASSQGVVKAEAFF. In DNA form, the CDR3 reads TGCGCCAGCAGCCAGGGGGTAGTAAAGGCTGAAGCTTTCTTT. The chain combines TRBV4-1 with TRBJ1-1, with D possibly being TRBD1 (5 bases). V shed 3 bases and J shed 6 bases, with 14 bases lying between them. Germline CDR1 reads MGHRA; CDR2 reads YSYEKL. This CDR3 has 14 amino acids.

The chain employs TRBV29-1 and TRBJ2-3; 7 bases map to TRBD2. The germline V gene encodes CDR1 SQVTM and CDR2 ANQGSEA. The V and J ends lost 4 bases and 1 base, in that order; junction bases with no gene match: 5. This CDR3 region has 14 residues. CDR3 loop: CSVGAAGGTDTQYF. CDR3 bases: TGCAGCGTTGGGGCCGCGGGGGGCACAGATACGCAGTATTTT.

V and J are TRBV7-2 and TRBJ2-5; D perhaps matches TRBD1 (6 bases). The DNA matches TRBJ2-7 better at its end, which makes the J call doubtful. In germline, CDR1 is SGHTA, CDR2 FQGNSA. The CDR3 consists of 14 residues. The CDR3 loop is CASSSLDSCDEQYF. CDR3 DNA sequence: TGTGCCAGCAGCTCTTTGGACAGTTGCGACGAGCAGTACTTC.

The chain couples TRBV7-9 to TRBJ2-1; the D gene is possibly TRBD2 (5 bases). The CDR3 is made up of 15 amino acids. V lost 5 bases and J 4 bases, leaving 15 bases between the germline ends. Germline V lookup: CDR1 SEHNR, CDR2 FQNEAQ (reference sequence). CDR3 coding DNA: TGTGCCAGCAGCGATGGGAGTTGGGTATACAATGAGCAGTTCTTC. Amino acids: CASSDGSWVYNEQFF. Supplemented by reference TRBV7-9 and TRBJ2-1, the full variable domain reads DTGVSQNPRHKITKRGQNVTFRCDPISEHNRLYWYRQTLGQGPEFLTYFQNEAQLEKSRLLSDRFSAERPKGSFSTLEIQRTEQGDSAMYLCASSDGSWVYNEQFFGPGTRLTVL.

The CDR3 region is CASIPTWSSYNEQFF. The CDR3 DNA reads as TGCGCCAGCATCCCGACTTGGAGCTCCTACAATGAGCAGTTCTTC. This chain connects TRBV10-2 to TRBJ2-1; no definite D call. Germline-derived CDR1 and CDR2 are WSHSY and SAAADI. V lost 7 bases and J 0 bases, leaving 13 bases between the germline ends. The CDR3 spans 15 residues.

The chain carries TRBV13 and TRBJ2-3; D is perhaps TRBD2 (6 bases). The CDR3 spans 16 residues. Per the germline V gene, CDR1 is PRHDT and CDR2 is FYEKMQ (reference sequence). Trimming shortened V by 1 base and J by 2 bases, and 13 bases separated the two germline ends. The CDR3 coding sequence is TGTGCCAGCAGCTTAGCCGCGCGGGGACTCACAGATACGCAGTATTTT. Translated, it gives CASSLAARGLTDTQYF.

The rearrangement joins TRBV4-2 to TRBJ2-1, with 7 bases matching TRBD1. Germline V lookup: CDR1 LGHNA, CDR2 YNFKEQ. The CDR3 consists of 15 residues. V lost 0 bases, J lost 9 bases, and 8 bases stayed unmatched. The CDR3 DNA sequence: TGTGCCAGCAGCCAAGAGACAGGGTCAATTCGTGAGCAGTTCTTC. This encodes CASSQETGSIREQFF.

CDR3 amino acids: CASSFSGQALNTEAFF. The CDR3, as DNA: TGCGCCAGCAGCTTCTCGGGACAGGCGTTAAACACTGAAGCTTTCTTT. The chain carries TRBV5-1 and TRBJ1-1, with 8 bases lining up with TRBD1. V lost 2 bases, J lost 2 bases, and 8 bases stayed unmatched. The CDR3 contains 16 residues. The germline gives CDR1 SGHRS, CDR2 YFSETQ.

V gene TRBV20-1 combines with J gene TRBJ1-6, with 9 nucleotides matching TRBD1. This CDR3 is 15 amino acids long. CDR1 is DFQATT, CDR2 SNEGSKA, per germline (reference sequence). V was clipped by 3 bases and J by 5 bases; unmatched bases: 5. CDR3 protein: CSASAGTGNNSPLHF. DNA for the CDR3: TGCAGTGCTAGTGCCGGGACAGGGAATAATTCACCCCTCCACTTT.

CDR3 sequence: CASSQIIRGPRHTEAFF. In DNA, the CDR3 is TGCGCCAGCAGCCAAATAATCCGGGGCCCAAGACACACTGAAGCTTTCTTT. J is TRBJ1-1 and V is TRBV4-1, with D possibly TRBD1 on 5 matching bases. The CDR3 contains 17 residues. CDR1 is MGHRA and CDR2 is YSYEKL in the germline V gene. Trimming removed 2 bases at V and 3 bases at J, with 19 bases between.

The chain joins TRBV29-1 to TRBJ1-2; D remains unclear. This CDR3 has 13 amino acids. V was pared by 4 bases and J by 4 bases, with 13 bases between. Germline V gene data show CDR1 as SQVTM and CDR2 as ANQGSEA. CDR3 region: CSVVDSEGYGYTF. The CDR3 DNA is TGCAGCGTTGTTGACTCGGAGGGCTATGGCTACACCTTC.